These 28 T cell receptor beta chains share one sample of origin, sequenced in a study of blood T cell repertoires in COVID-19. TCRdb keeps only in-frame clones here, not all; method: immunoSEQ multiplex PCR. The profile shows around 480,000 clones, more than 70% of them singletons. Source material: peripheral blood. These TCRs come from a woman between 50 and 59 years old with COVID-19, enrolled during active disease.

The rearrangement uses TRBV28 and TRBJ1-5; D possibly corresponds to TRBD1 (5 bases). Deletions cut 7 bases from V and 2 bases from J, with 15 bases between. CDR3 length equals 15 residues. The V gene's germline CDR1 is MDHEN and CDR2 SYDVKM. The CDR3: CASTSGGDGNQPQHF. CDR3 DNA: TGTGCCAGCACCTCGGGGGGGGATGGCAATCAGCCCCAGCATTTT.

V usage is TRBV30 and J usage is TRBJ2-3; possibly TRBD2 for D (7 bases). Trimming stripped 2 bases from V and 7 bases from J, with 19 bases between. Germline V CDR1 and CDR2: GTSNPN, SVGIG (reference sequence). This CDR3 spans 15 amino acids. In nucleotides, the CDR3 is TGTGCCTGGAGTCGGGGGGCCCTACGAGAAAATACGCAGTATTTT. Residues: CAWSRGALRENTQYF.

The CDR3 coding sequence is TGTGCCAGCAGTGTGGCTAGGGGGACCACTGAAGCTTTCTTT. It yields the protein CASSVARGTTEAFF. The chain employs TRBV2 and TRBJ1-1, with D possibly matching TRBD1 (6 bases). Germline loops: CDR1 SNHLY, CDR2 FYNNEI. V gave up 4 bases and J gave up 4 bases, with 13 bases separating them. CDR3 size: 14 residues.

Only a few counts were recorded for this clone. This chain joins TRBV27 and TRBJ2-5; no clear D gene. The length of the CDR3 is 16 residues. V was cut by 4 bases and J by 3 bases, with 18 bases left in between. Germline V gene data show CDR1 as MNHEY and CDR2 as SMNVEV (reference sequence). The CDR3 protein is CASSSQPEDLKETQYF. DNA of the CDR3: TGTGCCAGCAGTTCGCAGCCTGAGGATTTAAAAGAGACCCAGTACTTC.

Written as DNA, the CDR3 is TGTGCCATCAGGCCCAGGGAAGCGGGGGACACTGAAGCTTTCTTT. Protein product: CAIRPREAGDTEAFF. The rearrangement uses TRBV10-3 and TRBJ1-1; D is possibly TRBD1 (5 bases). CDR3 size: 15 residues. Germline V gene data show CDR1 as ENHRY and CDR2 as SYGVKD. Between the trimmed V and J ends, which lost 6 bases and 3 bases, there was a span of 17 bases.

This rearrangement joins TRBV5-1 to TRBJ1-1; D not resolved. Germline loops: CDR1 SGHRS, CDR2 YFSETQ. This CDR3 comprises 16 residues. Trimming removed 2 bases from V and 5 bases from J, with 19 bases in between. The CDR3 here is CASSFEDTAWRTEAFF. The DNA of the CDR3 is TGCGCCAGCAGCTTTGAAGATACAGCCTGGAGGACTGAAGCTTTCTTT.

The chain recombines TRBV11-2 with TRBJ2-3, with D perhaps matching TRBD1 (5 bases). This CDR3 contains 15 residues. Germline CDR1 and CDR2: SGHAT and FQNNGV. Trimming took off 1 base at V and 0 bases at J, with 8 bases between the two ends. This chain's CDR3 is CASSLGRQSTDTQYF. Here the CDR3 DNA reads TGTGCCAGCAGCTTAGGGAGACAGAGCACAGATACGCAGTATTTT.

To note about this clone: The junction does not match germline at one end; this may be a read error. The rearrangement uses TRBV28 and TRBJ1-2; the match to TRBD1 covers 10 bases. The germline V gene encodes CDR1 MDHEN and CDR2 SYDVKM. This CDR3 is 18 amino acids long. CDR3 sequence reads: CAGSFSRQGATANYGYTF. CDR3 nucleotide sequence: TGTGCCGGCAGTTTCTCCCGACAGGGGGCGACAGCTAACTATGGCTACACCTTC.

V usage is TRBV27 and J usage is TRBJ1-2; 7 bases agree with TRBD1. This CDR3 has 14 residues. The germline gives CDR1 MNHEY, CDR2 SMNVEV (reference sequence). With 5 bases clipped from V and 1 base from J, the junction kept 4 bases outside the gene matches. CDR3 coding DNA: TGTGCCAGCAGTAACCAGGGGGGTAACTATGGCTACACCTTC. It specifies CASSNQGGNYGYTF.

The rearrangement joins TRBV3-1 (or the pseudogene TRBV3-2) to TRBJ1-2; D gene unclear. With 1 base removed from V and 5 bases from J, the gap between germline ends came to 8 bases. This CDR3 has 13 amino acids. Germline lookup yields CDR1 LGHDT and CDR2 YNNKEL (reference sequence). The CDR3 spells CASSQGSAYGYTF. Written as DNA, the CDR3 is TGTGCCAGCAGCCAAGGCAGTGCTTATGGCTACACCTTC.

The chain couples TRBV29-1 to TRBJ2-1; D not certain. Germline CDR1 reads SQVTM; CDR2 reads ANQGSEA. The CDR3 contains 14 residues. V lost 4 bases, J lost 3 bases, and 13 bases lay in between. CDR3 sequence: CSVAGIVGYNEQFF. CDR3 DNA: TGCAGCGTTGCAGGCATCGTGGGCTACAATGAGCAGTTCTTC.

The chain recombines TRBV7-3 with TRBJ2-5, with TRBD1 as a possible D gene (5 bases). Germline loops: CDR1 SGHTA, CDR2 FQGTGA. The CDR3 consists of 14 residues. Deletions cut 2 bases from V and 0 bases from J, with 7 bases between. The CDR3 sequence is CASSLGHNQETQYF. The CDR3, as DNA: TGTGCCAGCAGCTTAGGACACAACCAAGAGACCCAGTACTTC.

The V gene is TRBV28, the J gene TRBJ2-1, with D tentatively TRBD2 (6 bases). CDR1 MDHEN and CDR2 SYDVKM come from the germline V gene. Trimming shortened V by 6 bases and J by 10 bases, and 25 bases separated the two germline ends. The CDR3 spans 16 residues. CDR3 amino acids: CASSRQAGYLILEQFF. CDR3 coding DNA: TGTGCCAGCAGCCGGCAGGCGGGATACCTAATTCTGGAGCAGTTCTTC.

The rearrangement links TRBV9 to TRBJ1-3; maybe TRBD1 (5 bases). Trimming took 3 bases from V and 10 from J, leaving 8 bases between them. The CDR3 totals 11 residues. The germline CDR1 and CDR2 sequences are SGDLS and YYNGEE. CDR3 bases: TGTGCCAGCAGCGGGTCAGGGACCATATATTTT. Amino acid sequence: CASSGSGTIYF.

This clone was observed a few times. This chain links TRBV5-8 with TRBJ1-5, with 9 positions matching TRBD1. The junction had 5 bases not matched to a gene; V was cut back by 6 bases and J by 4 bases. Germline V gene data show CDR1 as SGHTS and CDR2 as YDEGEE. The CDR3 loop spans 14 amino acids. CDR3 in DNA: TGTGCCAGCACCCCCGGGACAGGGAATCAGCCCCAGCATTTT. This codes for CASTPGTGNQPQHF.

This clone appeared once. Other DNA sequences in the same sample also yield this CDR3. This rearrangement joins TRBV2 to TRBJ2-7; D may be TRBD1 (6 bases). The V end was cut by 6 bases, the J end by 3 bases, with 15 bases between. Germline V gene sequence: CDR1 SNHLY, CDR2 FYNNEI. The CDR3 length is 14 residues. The CDR3 DNA reads as TGTGCCAGCAGACCGTCACAGGGCCGCTACGAGCAGTACTTC. Residues: CASRPSQGRYEQYF.

This chain joins TRBV9 and TRBJ1-2; perhaps TRBD1 as D (5 bases). Trimming shortened V by 0 bases and J by 4 bases, and 13 bases separated the two germline ends. The CDR3 totals 15 residues. The germline V gene encodes CDR1 SGDLS and CDR2 YYNGEE. The CDR3 protein is CASSVDPGMVYGYTF. The CDR3 bases are TGTGCCAGCAGCGTAGATCCAGGGATGGTCTATGGCTACACCTTC.

The chain is built from TRBV5-1 and TRBJ2-5, with 8 bases lining up with TRBD2. The CDR3 is 14 residues long. Trimming at V came to 5 bases and at J to 3 bases, leaving 6 bases not matched to a gene. Germline V gene lookup returns CDR1 SGHRS and CDR2 YFSETQ. In DNA form, the CDR3 reads TGCGCCAGCAGTTCCGGGGGGGCCGAAGAGACCCAGTACTTC. Protein product: CASSSGGAEETQYF.

This clone has just a few counts. The chain has TRBV4-2 and TRBJ2-4; 10 bases are a match to TRBD2. Germline lookup yields CDR1 LGHNA and CDR2 YNFKEQ. The V and J ends lost 0 bases and 0 bases, in that order; junction bases with no gene match: 11. The CDR3 is 20 amino acids. CDR3 sequence (DNA): TGTGCCAGCAGCCAAGAATGGCTAGCGGGGGCCAAAATAGCCAAAAACATTCAGTACTTC. It is translated as CASSQEWLAGAKIAKNIQYF.

The count of this clone is one. Other DNA variants within this sample encode the same CDR3. The CDR3 reads CASSLAGGAYNEQFF. In DNA form, the CDR3 reads TGTGCCAGCAGCTTAGCGGGGGGAGCCTACAATGAGCAGTTCTTC. This rearrangement joins TRBV7-3 to TRBJ2-1, with 8 bases aligning to TRBD2. Unmatched junction bases numbered 2, after V lost 2 bases and J lost 2 bases. Looked up from germline, CDR1 is SGHTA and CDR2 is FQGTGA. The CDR3 loop spans 15 amino acids. The whole variable domain, filled in from reference TRBV7-3 and TRBJ2-1, reads GAGVSQTPSNKVTEKGKYVELRCDPISGHTALYWYRQSLGQGPEFLIYFQGTGAADDSGLPNDRFFAVRPEGSVSTLKIQRTERGDSAVYLCASSLAGGAYNEQFFGPGTRLTVL.

The genes are TRBV6-1 and TRBJ2-7; 12 nucleotides match TRBD1. Per the germline V gene, CDR1 is MNHNS and CDR2 is SASEGT. V lost 7 bases to trimming and J lost 2 bases; unmatched junction nucleotides: 6. This CDR3 is 15 amino acids long. DNA for the CDR3: TGTGCCAGCACCCAGGGACAGGGGGCAACCTACGAGCAGTACTTC. This translates into CASTQGQGATYEQYF.

The gene calls are TRBV23-1 and TRBJ1-1, with a tentative D call TRBD1 (5 bases). TRBV23-1 counts as an open reading frame of uncertain function. The CDR3 consists of 15 residues. Trimming removed 4 bases at V and 4 bases at J, with 16 bases between. The CDR3 region has the DNA TGCGCCAGCAGTCTCTTCAGGGAGGCGGGCACTGAAGCTTTCTTT. Amino acid sequence: CASSLFREAGTEAFF.

V is TRBV11-2 and J is TRBJ1-2; D perhaps matches TRBD1 (6 bases). The CDR3 has 14 residues. Germline V lookup: CDR1 SGHAT, CDR2 FQNNGV. Trimming took 1 base from V and 7 from J, leaving 13 bases between them. CDR3 protein: CASSLVSRGSGYTF. CDR3 nucleotides: TGTGCCAGCAGCTTAGTCTCCAGGGGAAGTGGCTACACCTTC.

The chain employs TRBV7-2 and TRBJ1-1; D unclear. CDR3 length: 15 amino acids. Trimming removed 5 bases at V and 4 bases at J, with 17 bases between. Germline CDR1 is SGHTA and CDR2 is FQGNSA. As DNA, the CDR3 is TGTGCCAGCAGCAACCGTCGGGGTCCGGGCACTGAAGCTTTCTTT. Translation: CASSNRRGPGTEAFF.

This clone appeared a single time. The chain employs TRBV6-5 and TRBJ1-1; D is uncertain. Trimming removed 4 bases from V and 3 bases from J, with 12 bases in between. The CDR3 consists of 14 residues. CDR1 and CDR2 from the germline V gene are MNHEY and SVGAGI. CDR3 amino acids: CASSWAGSDTEAFF. CDR3 nucleotides: TGTGCCAGCAGTTGGGCGGGGTCGGACACTGAAGCTTTCTTT.

The J gene is TRBJ1-1, the V gene TRBV6-5; D is unresolved. The CDR3 has 13 residues. The V gene's germline CDR1 is MNHEY and CDR2 SVGAGI. V gave up 9 bases and J gave up 1 base, with 12 bases separating them. For the CDR3, the DNA is TGTGCCAGTGAGGAGGGATGGAACACTGAAGCTTTCTTT. This sequence encodes CASEEGWNTEAFF.

This chain connects TRBV7-6 to TRBJ1-6, with 9 bases aligning to TRBD1. This CDR3 spans 16 amino acids. Looked up from germline, CDR1 is SGHVS and CDR2 is FNYEAQ. After removal of 1 base from V and 7 bases from J, the junction contained 5 bases not matched to a gene. CDR3 DNA: TGTGCCAGCAGCTTAGGTGACAGGGGGGGAAATTCACCCCTCCACTTT. Translating it yields CASSLGDRGGNSPLHF. Based on the CDR3 plus reference TRBV7-6 and TRBJ1-6, the full variable domain is GAGVSQSPRYKVTKRGQDVALRCDPISGHVSLYWYRQALGQGPEFLTYFNYEAQQDKSGLPNDRFSAERPEGSISTLTIQRTEQRDSAMYRCASSLGDRGGNSPLHFGNGTRLTVT.

In its sample, this clone was seen many times. J is TRBJ1-6 and V is TRBV27, with 12 bases identical to TRBD1. The CDR3 is 18 residues long. V lost 5 bases, J lost 0 bases, and 5 bases stayed unmatched. CDR1 is MNHEY, CDR2 SMNVEV, per germline (reference sequence). The CDR3 is CASSRDRGLGSYNSPLHF. CDR3 DNA: TGTGCCAGCAGTCGGGACAGGGGGCTCGGCTCCTATAATTCACCCCTCCACTTT.